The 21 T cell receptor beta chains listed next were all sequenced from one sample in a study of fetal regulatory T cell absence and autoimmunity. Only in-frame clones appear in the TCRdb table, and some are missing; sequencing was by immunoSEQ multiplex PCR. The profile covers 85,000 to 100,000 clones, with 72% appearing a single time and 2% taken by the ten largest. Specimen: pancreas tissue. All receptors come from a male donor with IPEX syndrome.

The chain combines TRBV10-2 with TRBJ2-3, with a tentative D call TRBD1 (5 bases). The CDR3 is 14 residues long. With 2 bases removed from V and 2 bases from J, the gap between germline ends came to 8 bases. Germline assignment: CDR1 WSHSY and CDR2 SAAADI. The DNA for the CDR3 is TGCGCCAGCAGTGAGGCAGGGTCCACAGATACGCAGTATTTT. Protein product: CASSEAGSTDTQYF.

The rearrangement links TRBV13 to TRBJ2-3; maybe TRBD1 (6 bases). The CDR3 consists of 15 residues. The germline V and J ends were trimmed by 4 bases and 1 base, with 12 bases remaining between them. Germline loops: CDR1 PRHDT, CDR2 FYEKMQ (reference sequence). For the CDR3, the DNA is TGTGCCAGCAGCTCCACAGGGATAGGCACAGATACGCAGTATTTT. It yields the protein CASSSTGIGTDTQYF.

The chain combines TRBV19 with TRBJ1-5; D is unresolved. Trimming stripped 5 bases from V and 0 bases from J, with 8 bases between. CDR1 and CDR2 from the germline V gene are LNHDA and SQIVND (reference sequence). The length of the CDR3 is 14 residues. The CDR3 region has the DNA TGTGCCAGTAGTGGCAGTTATAGCAATCAGCCCCAGCATTTT. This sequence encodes CASSGSYSNQPQHF.

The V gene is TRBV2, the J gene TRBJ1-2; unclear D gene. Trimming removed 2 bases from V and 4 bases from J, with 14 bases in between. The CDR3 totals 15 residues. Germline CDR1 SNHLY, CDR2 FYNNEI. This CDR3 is CASSEPRQIFYGYTF. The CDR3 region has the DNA TGTGCCAGCAGTGAACCCAGGCAGATTTTCTATGGCTACACCTTC.

The DNA of the CDR3 is TGTGCCAGCAGTTATCGGTTCTACGAGCAGTACTTC. This sequence encodes CASSYRFYEQYF. The V call is TRBV6-5, the J call TRBJ2-7; D not resolved. The CDR3 spans 12 residues. Trimming left V 3 bases short and J 3 bases short, with 6 bases between. Germline lookup yields CDR1 MNHEY and CDR2 SVGAGI.

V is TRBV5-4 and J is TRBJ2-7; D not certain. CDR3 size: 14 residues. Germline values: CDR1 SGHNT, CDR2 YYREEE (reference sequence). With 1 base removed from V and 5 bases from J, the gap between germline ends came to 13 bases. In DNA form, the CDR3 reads TGTGCCAGCAGCTTGTTGTGGTCGAGAAACGAGCAGTACTTC. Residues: CASSLLWSRNEQYF. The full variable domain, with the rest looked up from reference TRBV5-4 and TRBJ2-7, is ETGVTQSPTHLIKTRGQQVTLRCSSQSGHNTVSWYQQALGQGPQFIFQYYREEENGRGNFPPRFSGLQFPNYSSELNVNALELDDSALYLCASSLLWSRNEQYFGPGTRLTVT.

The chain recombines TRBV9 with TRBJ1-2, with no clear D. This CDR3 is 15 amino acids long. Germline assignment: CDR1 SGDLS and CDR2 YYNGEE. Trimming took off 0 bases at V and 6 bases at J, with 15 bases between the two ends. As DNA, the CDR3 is TGTGCCAGCAGCGTAGGCGGGGAGGTTAGGAATGGCTACACCTTC. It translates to CASSVGGEVRNGYTF.

CDR3 in DNA: TGTGCCAGCAGCTTCGGACTAGGCAAGAATGAGCAGTTCTTC. Translating gives CASSFGLGKNEQFF. J is TRBJ2-1 and V is TRBV7-6; 7 nucleotides match TRBD2. The germline V gene has CDR1 SGHVS and CDR2 FNYEAQ. With V trimmed by 3 bases and J by 7 bases, 6 bases remained unmatched. The CDR3 covers 14 residues.

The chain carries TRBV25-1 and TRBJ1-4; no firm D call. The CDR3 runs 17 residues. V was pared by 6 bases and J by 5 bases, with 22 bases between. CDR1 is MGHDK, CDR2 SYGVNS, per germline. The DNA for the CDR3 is TGTGCCAGCAGCCCCGACCCCGACCTGTTTCGCAATGAAAAACTGTTTTTT. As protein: CASSPDPDLFRNEKLFF.

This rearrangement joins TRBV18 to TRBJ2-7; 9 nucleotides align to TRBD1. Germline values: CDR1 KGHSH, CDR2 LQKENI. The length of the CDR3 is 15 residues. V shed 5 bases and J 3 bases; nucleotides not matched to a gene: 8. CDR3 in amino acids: CASSAGQGLFYEQYF. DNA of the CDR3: TGTGCCAGCTCAGCCGGACAGGGGTTATTCTACGAGCAGTACTTC. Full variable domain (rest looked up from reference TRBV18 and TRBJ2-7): NAGVMQNPRHLVRRRGQEARLRCSPMKGHSHVYWYRQLPEEGLKFMVYLQKENIIDESGMPKERFSAEFPKEGPSILRIQQVVRGDSAAYFCASSAGQGLFYEQYFGPGTRLTVT.

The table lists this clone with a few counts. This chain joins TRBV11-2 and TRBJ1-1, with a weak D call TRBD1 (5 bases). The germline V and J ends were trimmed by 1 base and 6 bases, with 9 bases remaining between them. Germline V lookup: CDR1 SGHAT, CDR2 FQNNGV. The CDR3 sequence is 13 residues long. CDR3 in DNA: TGTGCCAGCAGCTTAGCAGGCAGGGCTGAAGCTTTCTTT. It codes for CASSLAGRAEAFF.

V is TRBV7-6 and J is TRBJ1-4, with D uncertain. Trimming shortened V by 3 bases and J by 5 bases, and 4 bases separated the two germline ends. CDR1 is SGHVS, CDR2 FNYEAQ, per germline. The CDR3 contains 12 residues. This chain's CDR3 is CASSLGNEKLFF. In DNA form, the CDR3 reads TGTGCCAGCAGCTTGGGGAATGAAAAACTGTTTTTT.

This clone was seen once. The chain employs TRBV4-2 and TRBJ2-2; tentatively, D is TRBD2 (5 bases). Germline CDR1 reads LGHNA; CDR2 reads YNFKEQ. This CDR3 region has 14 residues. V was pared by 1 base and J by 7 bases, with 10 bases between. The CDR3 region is CASSQVGISGELFF. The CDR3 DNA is TGTGCCAGCAGCCAAGTCGGGATAAGCGGGGAGCTGTTTTTT.

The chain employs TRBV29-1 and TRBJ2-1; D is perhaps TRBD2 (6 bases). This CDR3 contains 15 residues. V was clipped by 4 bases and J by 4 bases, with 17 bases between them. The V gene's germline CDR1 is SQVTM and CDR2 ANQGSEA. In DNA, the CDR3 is TGCAGCGTTGGAGGCGTTGCGACTAGGTACAATGAGCAGTTCTTC. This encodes CSVGGVATRYNEQFF.

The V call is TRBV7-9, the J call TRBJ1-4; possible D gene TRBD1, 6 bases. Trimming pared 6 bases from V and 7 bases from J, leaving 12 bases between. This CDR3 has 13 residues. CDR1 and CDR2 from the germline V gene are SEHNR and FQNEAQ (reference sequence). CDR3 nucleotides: TGTGCCAGCAGGAAGGGGGGGAGTGAAAAACTGTTTTTT. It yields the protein CASRKGGSEKLFF.

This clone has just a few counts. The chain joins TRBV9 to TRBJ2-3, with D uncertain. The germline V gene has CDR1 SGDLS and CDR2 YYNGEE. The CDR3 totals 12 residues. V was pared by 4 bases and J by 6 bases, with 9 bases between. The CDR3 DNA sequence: TGTGCCAGCAGCCCCTCCAGCGATACGCAGTATTTT. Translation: CASSPSSDTQYF.

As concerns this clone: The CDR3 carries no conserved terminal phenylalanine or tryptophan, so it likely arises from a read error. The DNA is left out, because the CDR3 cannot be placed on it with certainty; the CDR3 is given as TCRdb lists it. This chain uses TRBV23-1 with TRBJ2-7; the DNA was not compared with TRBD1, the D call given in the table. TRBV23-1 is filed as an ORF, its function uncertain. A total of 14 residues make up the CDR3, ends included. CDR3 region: CASSQPYRDRVMCI.

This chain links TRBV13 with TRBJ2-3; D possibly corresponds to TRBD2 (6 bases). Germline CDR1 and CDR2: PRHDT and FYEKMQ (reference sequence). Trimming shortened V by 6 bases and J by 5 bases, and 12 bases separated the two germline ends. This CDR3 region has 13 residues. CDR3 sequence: CASSDTGRDTQYF. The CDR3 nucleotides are TGTGCCAGCAGTGATACCGGGAGAGATACGCAGTATTTT.

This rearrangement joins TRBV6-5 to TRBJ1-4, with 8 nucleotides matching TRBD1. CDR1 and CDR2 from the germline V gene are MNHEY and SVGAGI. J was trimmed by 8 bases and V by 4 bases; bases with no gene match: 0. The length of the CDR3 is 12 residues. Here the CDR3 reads CASSWTGEKLFF. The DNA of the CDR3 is TGTGCCAGCAGTTGGACAGGGGAAAAACTGTTTTTT.

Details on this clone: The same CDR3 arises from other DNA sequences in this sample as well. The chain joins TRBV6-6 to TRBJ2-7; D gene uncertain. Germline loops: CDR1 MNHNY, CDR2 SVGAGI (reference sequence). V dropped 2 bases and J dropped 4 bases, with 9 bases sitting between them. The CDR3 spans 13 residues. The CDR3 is CASSYGSFYEQYF. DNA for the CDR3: TGTGCCAGCAGTTACGGGTCCTTTTACGAGCAGTACTTC.

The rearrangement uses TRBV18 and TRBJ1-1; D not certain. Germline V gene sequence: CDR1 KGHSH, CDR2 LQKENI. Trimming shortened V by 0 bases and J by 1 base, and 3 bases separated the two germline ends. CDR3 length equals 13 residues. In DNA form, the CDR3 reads TGTGCCAGCTCACCACCAACGAACACTGAAGCTTTCTTT. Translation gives CASSPPTNTEAFF.